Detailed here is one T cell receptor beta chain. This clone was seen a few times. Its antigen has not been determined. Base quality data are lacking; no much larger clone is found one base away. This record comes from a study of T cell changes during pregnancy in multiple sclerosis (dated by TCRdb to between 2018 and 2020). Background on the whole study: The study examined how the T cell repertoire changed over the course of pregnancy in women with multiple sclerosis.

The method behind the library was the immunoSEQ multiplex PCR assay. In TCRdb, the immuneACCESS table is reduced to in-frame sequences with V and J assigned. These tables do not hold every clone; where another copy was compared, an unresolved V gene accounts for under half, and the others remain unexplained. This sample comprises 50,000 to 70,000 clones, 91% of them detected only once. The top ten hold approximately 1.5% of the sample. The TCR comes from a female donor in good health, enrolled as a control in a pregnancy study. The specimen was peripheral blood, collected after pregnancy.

The CDR3 region has the sequence CASSMTTGNTEAFF. The DNA sequence is as follows: TGTGCCAGTAGTATGACAACAGGGAACACTGAAGCTTTCTTT. This chain joins TRBV19 to TRBJ1-1, and the D gene may be TRBD1, 5 bases matching. The CDR1 and CDR2 encoded by the germline V gene (reference sequence) are LNHDA and SQIVND. The V and J ends are trimmed by 3 bases and 1 base, leaving 9 bases between them. From its cysteine to its phenylalanine, the CDR3 spans 14 amino acids. Kept here is only the CDR3 DNA, which spans 42 bases and is read in frame from base 1.